These T cell receptor beta chains were read from a single sample in a study of cytomegalovirus exposure and HLA in healthy donors. This table comes from immunoSEQ multiplex PCR, and its TCRdb copy is limited to in-frame clones, with some not included. Of 270,000 or so clones listed, roughly 88% are singletons. Sequences were obtained from PBMCs. The source of these receptors is a man aged 40-55 years in good health and CMV-seropositive. Each CDR3 is given with its conserved first and last residue. Fields, in order: CDR3 protein, CDR3 DNA, D gene, clone size, CDR3 length, J gene, V gene. The D gene is left open where the match is weak. Clone size is shown for a subset of rows, as once, few, many or a class of expanded clone.

CDR3aa: CACLTGASYEQYF; CDR3nt: TGTGCCTGCCTTACAGGGGCCTCCTACGAGCAGTACTTC; d_gene: TRBD1; abundance: NA; len: 13; j_gene: TRBJ2-7; v_gene: TRBV2
CDR3aa: CASSQFPTERNGYTF; CDR3nt: TGTGCCAGCAGCCAATTCCCCACGGAGAGGAATGGCTACACCTTC; d_gene: NA; abundance: NA; len: 15; j_gene: TRBJ1-2; v_gene: TRBV16
CDR3aa: CASSQDGQGANGYTF; CDR3nt: TGCGCCAGCAGCCAAGATGGACAGGGGGCTAATGGCTACACCTTC; d_gene: TRBD1; abundance: NA; len: 15; j_gene: TRBJ1-2; v_gene: TRBV4-1
CDR3aa: CASKDRVLNEQYF; CDR3nt: TGTGCCAGCAAGGACAGGGTCTTGAACGAGCAGTACTTC; d_gene: TRBD1; abundance: NA; len: 13; j_gene: TRBJ2-7; v_gene: TRBV28
CDR3aa: CASSIDAAQPQHF; CDR3nt: TGTGCCAGTAGTATAGACGCAGCGCAGCCCCAGCATTTT; d_gene: NA; abundance: NA; len: 13; j_gene: TRBJ1-5; v_gene: TRBV19
CDR3aa: CASSLLGSGYEQYF; CDR3nt: TGTGCCAGCAGTTTACTTGGGTCAGGCTACGAGCAGTACTTC; d_gene: NA; abundance: NA; len: 14; j_gene: TRBJ2-7; v_gene: TRBV27
CDR3aa: CSVLHDRGRVSGLFEQYF; CDR3nt: TGCAGCGTTCTCCATGACAGGGGGCGTGTTTCGGGACTCTTCGAGCAGTACTTC; d_gene: TRBD1; abundance: NA; len: 18; j_gene: TRBJ2-7; v_gene: TRBV29-1
CDR3aa: CASSGDKAAKNIQYF; CDR3nt: TGTGCCAGCAGTGGGGACAAGGCCGCCAAAAACATTCAGTACTTC; d_gene: NA; abundance: NA; len: 15; j_gene: TRBJ2-4; v_gene: TRBV6-4
CDR3aa: CASSGTSGRYNEQFF; CDR3nt: TGTGCCAGCAGCGGTACTAGCGGGAGGTACAATGAGCAGTTCTTC; d_gene: TRBD2; abundance: NA; len: 15; j_gene: TRBJ2-1; v_gene: TRBV9
CDR3aa: CASSQGTSGANEQFF; CDR3nt: TGCGCCAGCAGCCAAGGGACTAGCGGGGCCAATGAGCAGTTCTTC; d_gene: TRBD2; abundance: few; len: 15; j_gene: TRBJ2-1; v_gene: TRBV4-1
CDR3aa: CASSSSGRATDTQYF; CDR3nt: TGTGCCAGCAGTTCTAGCGGGAGGGCCACAGATACGCAGTATTTT; d_gene: TRBD2; abundance: NA; len: 15; j_gene: TRBJ2-3; v_gene: TRBV27
CDR3aa: CASIHWNTGELFF; CDR3nt: TGTGCCAGCATTCATTGGAACACCGGGGAGCTGTTTTTT; d_gene: NA; abundance: NA; len: 13; j_gene: TRBJ2-2; v_gene: TRBV6-1
CDR3aa: CASSQQDRTDTQYF; CDR3nt: TGTGCCAGCAGCCAACAAGACAGGACAGATACGCAGTATTTT; d_gene: NA; abundance: NA; len: 14; j_gene: TRBJ2-3; v_gene: TRBV7-9
CDR3aa: CASSSWLHNEQFF; CDR3nt: TGTGCCAGCAGTTCGTGGCTTCACAATGAGCAGTTCTTC; d_gene: NA; abundance: NA; len: 13; j_gene: TRBJ2-1; v_gene: TRBV6-6
CDR3aa: CASSPPGSYEQYF; CDR3nt: TGTGCCAGCAGCCCCCCAGGCTCCTACGAGCAGTACTTC; d_gene: NA; abundance: NA; len: 13; j_gene: TRBJ2-7; v_gene: TRBV7-3
CDR3aa: CSVESVAGAPDNEQFF; CDR3nt: TGCAGCGTTGAATCGGTTGCGGGAGCTCCCGACAATGAGCAGTTCTTC; d_gene: TRBD2; abundance: NA; len: 16; j_gene: TRBJ2-1; v_gene: TRBV29-1
CDR3aa: CAISESWGRVFEQYF; CDR3nt: TGTGCCATCAGTGAGTCTTGGGGGCGCGTTTTCGAGCAGTACTTC; d_gene: NA; abundance: NA; len: 15; j_gene: TRBJ2-7; v_gene: TRBV10-3
CDR3aa: CASSLRRDFTTDTQYF; CDR3nt: TGTGCCAGCAGCCTCCGCCGCGACTTTACCACAGATACGCAGTATTTT; d_gene: NA; abundance: NA; len: 16; j_gene: TRBJ2-3; v_gene: TRBV7-8
CDR3aa: CASSPNRDTGYGYTF; CDR3nt: TGTGCCAGCTCACCAAACCGGGACACAGGCTATGGCTACACCTTC; d_gene: NA; abundance: NA; len: 15; j_gene: TRBJ1-2; v_gene: TRBV18
CDR3aa: CASSEDDRGGTEAFF; CDR3nt: TGTGCCAGCAGTGAAGACGACAGGGGAGGGACTGAAGCTTTCTTT; d_gene: TRBD1; abundance: NA; len: 15; j_gene: TRBJ1-1; v_gene: TRBV6-1
CDR3aa: CASRSGQGVGYEQYF; CDR3nt: TGTGCCAGTAGATCGGGACAGGGAGTCGGCTACGAGCAGTACTTC; d_gene: TRBD1; abundance: NA; len: 15; j_gene: TRBJ2-7; v_gene: TRBV19
CDR3aa: CASSGLAPGNYGYTF; CDR3nt: TGTGCCAGCAGTGGCCTCGCGCCCGGGAACTATGGCTACACCTTC; d_gene: NA; abundance: NA; len: 15; j_gene: TRBJ1-2; v_gene: TRBV28
CDR3aa: CAYKGQGTYEQYF; CDR3nt: TGTGCCTACAAGGGACAGGGGACGTACGAGCAGTACTTC; d_gene: TRBD1; abundance: NA; len: 13; j_gene: TRBJ2-7; v_gene: TRBV30
CDR3aa: CASSQGEASMWTEAFF; CDR3nt: TGTGCCAGCAGCCAGGGGGAGGCTTCGATGTGGACTGAAGCTTTCTTT; d_gene: NA; abundance: NA; len: 16; j_gene: TRBJ1-1; v_gene: TRBV14
CDR3aa: CASSGTSKADTQYF; CDR3nt: TGTGCCAGCAGTGGGACTAGCAAGGCAGATACGCAGTATTTT; d_gene: TRBD2; abundance: NA; len: 14; j_gene: TRBJ2-3; v_gene: TRBV9
CDR3aa: CASSWGTGRAKNIQYF; CDR3nt: TGTGCCAGCAGTTGGGGGACAGGGAGAGCCAAAAACATTCAGTACTTC; d_gene: TRBD1; abundance: once; len: 16; j_gene: TRBJ2-4; v_gene: TRBV6-5
CDR3aa: CSVVRDSGELFF; CDR3nt: TGCAGCGTCGTTCGGGACTCCGGGGAGCTGTTTTTT; d_gene: NA; abundance: NA; len: 12; j_gene: TRBJ2-2; v_gene: TRBV29-1
CDR3aa: CSVDNGNTIYF; CDR3nt: TGCAGCGTTGACAATGGAAACACCATATATTTT; d_gene: NA; abundance: NA; len: 11; j_gene: TRBJ1-3; v_gene: TRBV29-1
CDR3aa: CASSKPGTALPINQPQHF; CDR3nt: TGTGCCAGCAGCAAGCCCGGGACAGCCCTACCTATAAATCAGCCCCAGCATTTT; d_gene: NA; abundance: once; len: 18; j_gene: TRBJ1-5; v_gene: TRBV21-1
CDR3aa: CASSPDRESYEQYF; CDR3nt: TGCGCCAGCAGCCCGGACAGGGAGTCCTACGAGCAGTACTTC; d_gene: TRBD1; abundance: NA; len: 14; j_gene: TRBJ2-7; v_gene: TRBV5-1
CDR3aa: CSVEIGLAGDTQYF; CDR3nt: TGCAGCGTTGAAATTGGACTAGCGGGAGATACGCAGTATTTT; d_gene: TRBD2; abundance: NA; len: 14; j_gene: TRBJ2-3; v_gene: TRBV29-1
CDR3aa: CASSPAREYGYTF; CDR3nt: TGCGCCAGCAGCCCGGCCAGGGAATATGGCTACACCTTC; d_gene: NA; abundance: NA; len: 13; j_gene: TRBJ1-2; v_gene: TRBV5-1
CDR3aa: CASSQERRSSYEQYF; CDR3nt: TGCGCCAGCAGCCAAGAACGGAGGAGCTCCTACGAGCAGTACTTC; d_gene: NA; abundance: NA; len: 15; j_gene: TRBJ2-7; v_gene: TRBV4-1
CDR3aa: CATSRDYRIGARETQYF; CDR3nt: TGTGCCACCAGCAGAGATTATCGCATAGGGGCAAGGGAGACCCAGTACTTC; d_gene: NA; abundance: NA; len: 17; j_gene: TRBJ2-5; v_gene: TRBV15
CDR3aa: CASSQDGSGRASEQFF; CDR3nt: TGCGCCAGCAGCCAAGATGGGAGCGGGAGGGCCAGTGAGCAGTTCTTC; d_gene: TRBD2; abundance: once; len: 16; j_gene: TRBJ2-1; v_gene: TRBV4-1
CDR3aa: CASSLSGGPYNEQFF; CDR3nt: TGTGCCAGCAGCTTATCGGGAGGGCCATACAATGAGCAGTTCTTC; d_gene: TRBD2; abundance: NA; len: 15; j_gene: TRBJ2-1; v_gene: TRBV7-8
CDR3aa: CATSVPASFRELFF; CDR3nt: TGTGCCACCAGCGTCCCCGCTAGTTTTCGGGAGCTGTTTTTT; d_gene: NA; abundance: NA; len: 14; j_gene: TRBJ2-2; v_gene: TRBV15
CDR3aa: CAISESAQGYQPQHF; CDR3nt: TGTGCCATCAGTGAGTCTGCCCAGGGGTATCAGCCCCAGCATTTT; d_gene: NA; abundance: NA; len: 15; j_gene: TRBJ1-5; v_gene: TRBV10-3
CDR3aa: CASSWDSGPGELFF; CDR3nt: TGTGCCAGCAGTTGGGACAGCGGTCCCGGGGAGCTGTTTTTT; d_gene: TRBD1; abundance: NA; len: 14; j_gene: TRBJ2-2; v_gene: TRBV7-2
CDR3aa: CASSRQPGGTYEQYF; CDR3nt: TGTGCCAGCAGCCGCCAACCCGGGGGAACCTACGAGCAGTACTTC; d_gene: NA; abundance: NA; len: 15; j_gene: TRBJ2-7; v_gene: TRBV11-2
CDR3aa: CASSEDRLAYEQYF; CDR3nt: TGTGCCAGCAGTGAAGACAGACTCGCCTACGAGCAGTACTTC; d_gene: NA; abundance: once; len: 14; j_gene: TRBJ2-7; v_gene: TRBV25-1
CDR3aa: CSVRERANTGELFF; CDR3nt: TGCAGCGTTCGGGAGCGCGCGAACACCGGGGAGCTGTTTTTT; d_gene: NA; abundance: few; len: 14; j_gene: TRBJ2-2; v_gene: TRBV29-1
CDR3aa: CASSPPQLAGGQETQYF; CDR3nt: TGTGCCAGCAGCCCGCCCCAACTAGCGGGAGGCCAAGAGACCCAGTACTTC; d_gene: TRBD2; abundance: NA; len: 17; j_gene: TRBJ2-5; v_gene: TRBV7-2
CDR3aa: CASSLRGSGYGYTF; CDR3nt: TGTGCCAGCAGTTTAAGGGGTAGCGGCTATGGCTACACCTTC; d_gene: NA; abundance: NA; len: 14; j_gene: TRBJ1-2; v_gene: TRBV28
CDR3aa: CASSFSSGGWVTEAFF; CDR3nt: TGTGCCAGCAGTTTTTCTTCAGGGGGCTGGGTCACTGAAGCTTTCTTT; d_gene: TRBD1; abundance: NA; len: 16; j_gene: TRBJ1-1; v_gene: TRBV27
CDR3aa: CASSPGQENEKLFF; CDR3nt: TGTGCCAGTAGTCCGGGACAGGAGAATGAAAAACTGTTTTTT; d_gene: TRBD1; abundance: NA; len: 14; j_gene: TRBJ1-4; v_gene: TRBV19
CDR3aa: CASSLTNTEAFF; CDR3nt: TGTGCCAGCAGCTTAACAAACACTGAAGCTTTCTTT; d_gene: NA; abundance: NA; len: 12; j_gene: TRBJ1-1; v_gene: TRBV11-2
CDR3aa: CASSINPGQSGQYF; CDR3nt: TGTGCCAGTAGTATAAATCCCGGACAGTCGGGGCAGTACTTC; d_gene: NA; abundance: NA; len: 14; j_gene: TRBJ2-7; v_gene: TRBV19
CDR3aa: CASSGMTAQPQHF; CDR3nt: TGCGCCAGCAGTGGGATGACAGCACAGCCCCAGCATTTT; d_gene: NA; abundance: NA; len: 13; j_gene: TRBJ1-5; v_gene: TRBV10-2
CDR3aa: CASSLTVNEKLFF; CDR3nt: TGTGCCAGCAGCTTGACAGTTAATGAAAAACTGTTTTTT; d_gene: NA; abundance: NA; len: 13; j_gene: TRBJ1-4; v_gene: TRBV5-4
CDR3aa: CASSLPRANEQFF; CDR3nt: TGTGCCAGCAGTTTACCACGCGCCAATGAGCAGTTCTTC; d_gene: NA; abundance: NA; len: 13; j_gene: TRBJ2-1; v_gene: TRBV27
CDR3aa: CASSSGTSGSPDTQYF; CDR3nt: TGTGCCAGCAGTTCCGGGACTAGCGGGAGTCCAGATACGCAGTATTTT; d_gene: TRBD2; abundance: NA; len: 16; j_gene: TRBJ2-3; v_gene: TRBV27
CDR3aa: CASSPDRAGNIQYF; CDR3nt: TGTGCCAGCAGCCCGGACAGGGCGGGCAACATTCAGTACTTC; d_gene: TRBD1; abundance: NA; len: 14; j_gene: TRBJ2-4; v_gene: TRBV5-6